This T cell receptor (beta chain) is from a study of CD8 T cells in Susac syndrome. Background on the study: Treatment at blood withdrawal was none, corticosteroids, or intravenous immunoglobulin alone in Susac syndrome patients. Study results and caveats: Among active patients and in TEMRA cells, CD8+ clonal expansion in Susac reached its peak.

As for this clonotype: What it recognizes is unknown.

TCR beta sequencing was performed on blood CD8+ and CD4+ T cells. Random hexamers were used to reverse transcribe an amount of roughly 0.5 to 1 ug RNA. TCRdb used MiXCR to reprocess the immunoSEQ multiplex PCR reads, holding one entry per CDR3 protein. The sample yields about 130,000 distinct CDR3 sequences, 95% seen once. The sample consisted of CD8+ T cells from PBMCs. This receptor was obtained from a human donor with Susac syndrome.

The CDR3 DNA follows: TGCAGCGCCCAAGATCTAAGCTCCTACAATGAGCAGTTCTTC. It translates to CSAQDLSSYNEQFF. This rearrangement joins TRBV29-1 to TRBJ2-1; D is unresolved. The CDR3 is made up of 14 amino acids. CDR1 is SQVTM, CDR2 ANQGSEA, per germline. V lost 7 bases to trimming and J lost 0 bases, with 13 bases between them.